This T cell receptor (beta chain) was sequenced during a study of T cells in localized non-small cell lung cancer. General study points: Heterogeneity stays possible, as sequencing covered only one tumor region. Paired adjacent lung recovered a median roughly 56 of the top 100 tumor clones. Density of T cells in blood, when higher, went with longer overall survival. Of the tissues analyzed, uninvolved adjacent lung showed maximal T cell clonality, greater than tumor.

J gave up 6 bases and V 5 bases, and 13 bases lay outside the gene matches. Germline V gene data show CDR1 as SEHNR and CDR2 as FQNEAQ (reference sequence). This CDR3 contains 16 residues. Sequenced by immunoSEQ multiplex PCR; TCRdb stores in-frame clones only, minus some. This table has 100,000 to 150,000 clones, roughly 90% appearing once. As for this clone: As yet, its antigen is unknown.

The sequencing used peripheral blood, collected before any cancer treatment. The TCR originated in a female donor over 55 with stage I lung adenocarcinoma. V gene TRBV7-9 combines with J gene TRBJ2-5; the match to TRBD2 covers 9 bases. The CDR3 loop reads CASSHRAGGPAKTQYF. DNA for the CDR3: TGTGCCAGCAGCCATAGAGCGGGAGGTCCGGCCAAGACCCAGTACTTC.